This T cell receptor beta chain was captured in a study of T-cell reconstitution after alpha-beta-depleted transplantation in children. As it was prepared, the TCRbeta library received unique molecular identifiers. TCRdb itself ran the PCR reads through MiXCR, one entry per CDR3 protein. Of about 230,000 distinct CDR3 sequences listed, approximately 9.9% are singletons. CDR3 length equals 14 residues. Trimming took 2 bases from V and 5 from J, leaving 9 bases between them. Germline values: CDR1 LNHNV, CDR2 YYDKDF (reference sequence). This clonotype was observed many times. This clonotype was obtained from a human donor who donated a stem cell graft to a child with SCID. The source material was PBMCs from the stem cell graft donor, sampled from the stem cell graft. V is TRBV15 and J is TRBJ1-4; no reliable D call. The CDR3 sequence: CATSRFQPNEKLFF. In DNA form, the CDR3 reads TGTGCCACCAGCAGATTTCAGCCCAATGAAAAACTGTTTTTT.